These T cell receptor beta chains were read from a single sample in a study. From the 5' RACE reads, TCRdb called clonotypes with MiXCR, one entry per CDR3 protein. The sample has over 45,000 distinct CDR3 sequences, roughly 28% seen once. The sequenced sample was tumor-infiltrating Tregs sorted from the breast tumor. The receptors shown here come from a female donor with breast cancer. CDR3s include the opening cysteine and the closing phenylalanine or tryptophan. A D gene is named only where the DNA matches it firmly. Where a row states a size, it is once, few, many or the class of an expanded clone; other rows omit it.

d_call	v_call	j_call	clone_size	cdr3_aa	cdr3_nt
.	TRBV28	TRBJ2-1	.	CASSSLHTISAAVSYNEQFF	TGTGCCAGCAGTTCCCTCCATACTATTTCAGCAGCGGTCTCCTACAATGAGCAGTTCTTC
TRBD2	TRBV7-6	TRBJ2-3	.	CASSLVGGGTDTQYF	TGTGCCAGCAGCTTAGTTGGGGGGGGCACAGATACGCAGTATTTT
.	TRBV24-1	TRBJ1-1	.	CATSETIGGTEAFF	TGTGCCACCAGTGAGACAATTGGCGGCACTGAAGCTTTCTTT
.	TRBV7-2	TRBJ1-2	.	CASRIYGGGTNYDYTF	TGTGCCAGCCGTATCTATGGGGGCGGGACTAACTATGACTACACCTTC
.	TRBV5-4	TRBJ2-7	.	CASSLDNGEQYF	TGTGCCAGCAGCTTGGATAATGGGGAGCAGTACTTC
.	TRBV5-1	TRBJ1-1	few	CASSLPAEQNTEAFF	TGCGCCAGCAGCTTGCCGGCAGAGCAGAACACTGAAGCTTTCTTT
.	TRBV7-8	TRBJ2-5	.	CASSLGDNQRRGTQYF	TGTGCCAGCAGCTTAGGGGACAACCAACGAAGAGGGACCCAGTACTTC
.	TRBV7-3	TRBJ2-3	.	CASSPPAQDTQYF	TGTGCCAGCAGCCCCCCGGCACAAGATACGCAGTATTTT
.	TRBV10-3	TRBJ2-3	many	CAISESGNTDTQYF	TGTGCCATCAGTGAATCCGGAAACACAGATACGCAGTATTTT
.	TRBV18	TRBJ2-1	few	CASSMWGSDEQFF	TGTGCCAGCTCAATGTGGGGGAGTGATGAGCAGTTCTTC
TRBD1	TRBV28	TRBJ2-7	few	CASSLWYGQGSYEQYF	TGTGCCAGCAGTTTATGGTACGGACAGGGCTCCTACGAGCAGTACTTC